A single sample is the source of the 21 T cell receptor beta chains below, sequenced in a study of response to subunit inactivated influenza vaccine. TCRdb used MiXCR to reprocess the RT-PCR reads, holding one entry per CDR3 protein. The table records about 780,000 distinct CDR3 sequences, about 18% of them present only once. The sample consisted of PBMCs from blood, taken roughly 5 days after vaccination. The receptors shown here come from a man aged 50 or older who received an inactivated influenza vaccine.

The chain recombines TRBV5-1 with TRBJ2-7, with 10 nucleotides matching TRBD1. The CDR3 is made up of 15 amino acids. Germline lookup yields CDR1 SGHRS and CDR2 YFSETQ. With 1 base clipped from V and 6 bases from J, the junction kept 7 bases outside the gene matches. As DNA, the CDR3 is TGCGCCAGCAGCTTGCGGACAGGGGGATCAGGCGAGCAGTACTTC. Its translation: CASSLRTGGSGEQYF.

This clonotype has a handful of counts. This chain links TRBV12-3 or TRBV12-4 with TRBJ1-2; 11 bases map to TRBD1. V shed 8 bases and J 1 base; nucleotides not matched to a gene: 3. The CDR3 has 14 amino acids. In DNA form, the CDR3 reads TGTGCCAGCGTTGGGACAGGGGGTAACTATGGCTACACCTTC. The encoded protein is CASVGTGGNYGYTF.

This clonotype has more than one count but fewer than ten. The rearrangement joins TRBV7-9 to TRBJ1-6; 8 positions match TRBD1. Trimming cost V 0 bases and J 9 bases; bases outside gene matches: 7. This CDR3 comprises 16 residues. Germline lookup yields CDR1 SEHNR and CDR2 FQNEAQ (reference sequence). The CDR3 sequence: CASSLAPGGMSSPLHF. In DNA form, the CDR3 reads TGTGCCAGCAGCTTAGCTCCAGGGGGCATGAGTTCACCCCTCCACTTT.

This clonotype was found once. The V gene is TRBV4-1, the J gene TRBJ1-5; possible D gene TRBD1, 6 bases. With 4 bases removed from V and 3 bases from J, the gap between germline ends came to 13 bases. CDR3 size: 15 residues. In germline, CDR1 is MGHRA, CDR2 YSYEKL. In DNA form, the CDR3 reads TGCGCCAGCAGCCCTACCGGGACAATCAATCAGCCCCAGCATTTT. It is translated as CASSPTGTINQPQHF.

V gene TRBV7-6 combines with J gene TRBJ2-3, with D perhaps TRBD1 (5 bases). CDR3 size: 14 residues. Germline CDR1 is SGHVS and CDR2 is FNYEAQ. V was clipped by 0 bases and J by 6 bases, with 10 bases between them. The CDR3: CASSLASKGDTQYF. The CDR3, as DNA: TGTGCCAGCAGCTTAGCCTCGAAGGGGGATACGCAGTATTTT.

The J gene is TRBJ2-3, the V gene TRBV7-2, with D possibly TRBD1 on 6 matching bases. V lost 5 bases and J lost 4, with 13 bases in between. The germline V gene has CDR1 SGHTA and CDR2 FQGNSA. The length of the CDR3 is 14 residues. CDR3 DNA sequence: TGTGCCAGCAGCCCCACAGGGAGAGCAGATACGCAGTATTTT. Translation gives CASSPTGRADTQYF.

This clonotype occurred a few times. The V call is TRBV29-1, the J call TRBJ2-1; 8 bases line up with TRBD2. The CDR3 spans 12 residues. The germline V gene has CDR1 SQVTM and CDR2 ANQGSEA. The J segment lost 8 bases and the V segment lost 5 bases, leaving 5 bases of the junction unmatched. The chain's CDR3 is CSVRTSSHEQFF. The CDR3 DNA sequence: TGCAGCGTTAGGACTAGCAGCCATGAGCAGTTCTTC.

The sample holds a few counts of this clonotype. J is TRBJ2-1 and V is TRBV12-3 or TRBV12-4; 10 positions match TRBD2. Trimming at V came to 5 bases and at J to 2 bases, leaving 3 bases not matched to a gene. There are 15 residues in the CDR3. The CDR3 sequence is CASSKSGRAYNEQFF. In nucleotides, the CDR3 is TGTGCCAGCAGTAAGAGCGGGAGGGCCTACAATGAGCAGTTCTTC.

The table lists this clonotype with a few counts. The CDR3 here is CSARDEGSNQPQHF. CDR3 sequence (DNA): TGCAGTGCTAGAGATGAAGGATCTAATCAGCCCCAGCATTTT. The chain carries TRBV20-1 and TRBJ1-5; no clear D. V was cut by 0 bases and J by 4 bases, with 10 bases left in between. Germline V CDR1 and CDR2: DFQATT, SNEGSKA (reference sequence). This CDR3 contains 14 residues.

The chain is built from TRBV12-3 or TRBV12-4 and TRBJ2-7; the match to TRBD1 covers 8 bases. V shed 5 bases and J 7 bases; nucleotides not matched to a gene: 13. This CDR3 comprises 15 residues. CDR3 nucleotides: TGTGCCAGCAGTCAATTCGGGACAGGTCCATTGGAGCAGTACTTC. Translating gives CASSQFGTGPLEQYF.

V and J are TRBV20-1 and TRBJ1-4; D unresolved. CDR1 and CDR2 from the germline V gene are DFQATT and SNEGSKA (reference sequence). With 6 bases removed from V and 8 bases from J, the gap between germline ends came to 16 bases. This CDR3 is built from 13 residues. The CDR3, as DNA: TGCAGTGCCCCCGTTTCGACCCGGGAAAAACTGTTTTTT. Protein product: CSAPVSTREKLFF.

V is TRBV6-5 and J is TRBJ2-1; 10 positions match TRBD2. Losses at the gene ends were 2 bases for V and 9 bases for J; bases not matched to a gene: 7. Per germline, CDR1 MNHEY and CDR2 SVGAGI. CDR3 length equals 15 residues. CDR3 loop: CASSYRTSGSGEQFF. For the CDR3, the DNA is TGTGCCAGCAGTTACCGGACTAGCGGCTCTGGTGAGCAGTTCTTC.

This clonotype has more than one count but fewer than ten. The chain employs TRBV7-2 and TRBJ1-6, with a weak D call TRBD1 (5 bases). Germline values: CDR1 SGHTA, CDR2 FQGNSA. V lost 4 bases and J lost 6, with 10 bases in between. This CDR3 contains 14 residues. The chain's CDR3 is CASSWGLLNSPLHF. The DNA for the CDR3 is TGTGCCAGCAGCTGGGGACTTCTTAATTCACCCCTCCACTTT. The entire variable domain, with the rest obtained from reference TRBV7-2 and TRBJ1-6, is as follows: GAGVSQSPSNKVTEKGKDVELRCDPISGHTALYWYRQSLGQGLEFLIYFQGNSAPDKSGLPSDRFSAERTGGSVSTLTIQRTQQEDSAVYLCASSWGLLNSPLHFGNGTRLTVT.

This sequence joins TRBV10-3 and TRBJ2-1, with a weak D call TRBD1 (6 bases). Looked up from germline, CDR1 is ENHRY and CDR2 is SYGVKD. Trimming left V 6 bases short and J 7 bases short, with 13 bases between. This CDR3 comprises 13 residues. This CDR3 reads CAIRTGGGNEQFF. CDR3 nucleotide sequence: TGTGCCATCAGGACTGGGGGCGGGAATGAGCAGTTCTTC.

This chain links TRBV9 with TRBJ2-5, with 10 bases matching TRBD1. Germline CDR1 SGDLS, CDR2 YYNGEE. This CDR3 is 18 amino acids long. V lost 2 bases, J lost 3 bases, and 13 bases stayed unmatched. CDR3 loop: CASSVSPAGTGAEETQYF. As DNA, the CDR3 is TGTGCCAGCAGCGTCTCGCCCGCCGGGACAGGGGCTGAAGAGACCCAGTACTTC.

V usage is TRBV19 and J usage is TRBJ2-7; D uncertain. Germline CDR1 and CDR2: LNHDA and SQIVND (reference sequence). Trimming removed 3 bases from V and 6 bases from J, with 15 bases in between. The CDR3 has 14 residues. The CDR3 bases are TGTGCCAGTAGTATCCGACGAGTAGGCGGCGAGCAGTACTTC. Its protein product is CASSIRRVGGEQYF.

V and J are TRBV10-3 and TRBJ2-4, with D possibly matching TRBD2 (5 bases). The germline V gene has CDR1 ENHRY and CDR2 SYGVKD. CDR3 length: 14 residues. Trimming cost V 0 bases and J 8 bases, with 11 bases left between them. The CDR3 DNA reads as TGTGCCATCAGTGAGTCACTAGGTTCGGACATTCAGTACTTC. This codes for CAISESLGSDIQYF.

The chain recombines TRBV20-1 with TRBJ2-1, with 10 bases that match TRBD2. CDR1 is DFQATT and CDR2 is SNEGSKA in the germline V gene (reference sequence). V lost 3 bases to trimming and J lost 4 bases; unmatched junction nucleotides: 15. This CDR3 comprises 18 residues. The CDR3 loop reads CSARASGGRGSTYNEQFF. The CDR3 DNA sequence: TGCAGTGCTAGGGCTAGCGGGGGCCGGGGGTCGACTTACAATGAGCAGTTCTTC.

J is TRBJ1-1 and V is TRBV20-1; D is perhaps TRBD1 (5 bases). Per germline, CDR1 DFQATT and CDR2 SNEGSKA (reference sequence). The CDR3 runs to 15 residues. Trimming removed 5 bases at V and 0 bases at J, with 16 bases between. The CDR3 region has the DNA TGCAGTGCTGAGAGGGGTTACCACATGAACACTGAAGCTTTCTTT. It specifies CSAERGYHMNTEAFF.

The genes are TRBV7-8 and TRBJ1-4; no firm D call. The CDR3 runs to 13 residues. The germline gives CDR1 SGHVS, CDR2 FQNEAQ. Trimming removed 3 bases at V and 4 bases at J, with 6 bases between. CDR3 amino acids: CASSFRSNEKLFF. CDR3 bases: TGTGCCAGCAGCTTCAGGAGTAATGAAAAACTGTTTTTT.

This clonotype was counted a few times. The rearrangement uses TRBV6-1 and TRBJ1-4, with 7 nucleotides matching TRBD1. Germline CDR1 reads MNHNS; CDR2 reads SASEGT. This CDR3 contains 16 residues. The junction had 11 bases not matched to a gene; V was cut back by 10 bases and J by 0 bases. This chain's CDR3 is CATETGIGATNEKLFF. CDR3 DNA sequence: TGTGCCACCGAGACAGGGATCGGAGCAACTAATGAAAAACTGTTTTTT.